These 15 T cell receptor beta chains share one sample of origin, sequenced in a study of blood T cell repertoires in COVID-19. Repertoires were generated with immunoSEQ multiplex PCR, while TCRdb's copy carries only in-frame clones and drops some. Of around 70,000 clones in the sample, about 90% were seen once. The sequenced sample consisted of peripheral blood. All receptors derive from a human donor in a cohort sampled during active COVID-19.

V and J are TRBV4-3 and TRBJ2-3; 7 nucleotides line up with TRBD2. From germline, CDR1 is LGHNA and CDR2 YSLEER. This CDR3 contains 16 residues. V gave up 1 base and J gave up 2 bases; unmatched junction bases: 6. CDR3 sequence (DNA): TGCGCCAGCAGCCAAGGCGCCGCGGGGGACACAGATACGCAGTATTTT. Translated: CASSQGAAGDTDTQYF.

The chain has TRBV14 and TRBJ2-3, with TRBD2 matching over 14 bases. V was clipped by 5 bases and J by 8 bases; unmatched bases: 18. This CDR3 is built from 19 residues. From germline, CDR1 is SGHDN and CDR2 FVKESK. In DNA, the CDR3 is TGTGCCAGCAGCACTACCGGGACTAGCGGGGGCGGGAATCGGGGTACGCAGTATTTT. Protein: CASSTTGTSGGGNRGTQYF.

The chain couples TRBV19 to TRBJ1-5, with 9 bases aligning to TRBD1. Unmatched junction bases numbered 8, after V lost 10 bases and J lost 7 bases. CDR1 and CDR2 (germline): LNHDA, SQIVND (reference sequence). This CDR3 spans 13 amino acids. The DNA for the CDR3 is TGTGCCACTGGACAGGGGATTTCCCAGCCCCAGCATTTT. This translates into CATGQGISQPQHF.

CDR3 in DNA: TGTGCCAGCTCACCAGGGGCGGGAGAAAAACTGTTTTTT. Translating gives CASSPGAGEKLFF. The chain has TRBV18 and TRBJ1-4; maybe TRBD1 (5 bases). Between the trimmed V and J ends, which lost 2 bases and 8 bases, there was a span of 9 bases. This CDR3 spans 13 amino acids. Germline V gene lookup returns CDR1 KGHSH and CDR2 LQKENI. Complete variable domain (other parts from reference TRBV18 and TRBJ1-4): NAGVMQNPRHLVRRRGQEARLRCSPMKGHSHVYWYRQLPEEGLKFMVYLQKENIIDESGMPKERFSAEFPKEGPSILRIQQVVRGDSAAYFCASSPGAGEKLFFGSGTQLSVL.

The chain is built from TRBV10-3 and TRBJ2-7; TRBD2 is a possible D gene (5 bases). Germline CDR1 and CDR2: ENHRY and SYGVKD. V lost 4 bases and J 2 bases, leaving 12 bases between the germline ends. The CDR3 length is 14 residues. CDR3 region: CAISGDSGAYEQYF. For the CDR3, the DNA is TGTGCCATCAGTGGAGACTCCGGGGCCTACGAGCAGTACTTC.

This clone was seen just once. V is TRBV28 and J is TRBJ1-2; 10 bases line up with TRBD1. CDR1 is MDHEN, CDR2 SYDVKM, per germline. The CDR3 is 12 residues long. The CDR3 DNA follows: TGTCGGGGGGGACAGGGGAACTATGGCTACACCTTC. Residues: CRGGQGNYGYTF.

About this clone: The CDR3 does not close with the conserved phenylalanine or tryptophan, likely indicating a read error. It is unclear where the CDR3 begins or ends on the DNA, so no DNA is shown, and the CDR3 is as TCRdb lists it. V usage is TRBV2 and J usage is TRBJ1-4. The CDR3 spans 16 residues, counting both ends. CDR1 is SNHLY and CDR2 is FYNNEI in the germline V gene. The CDR3 loop is CASSEGPNTGWQRLQV.

This clone was detected once. The chain uses TRBV30 and TRBJ1-1; the match to TRBD1 covers 9 bases. Germline trimming cut 2 bases from V and 0 bases from J; bases unmatched to any gene: 1. The CDR3 sequence is 14 residues long. Germline loops: CDR1 GTSNPN, CDR2 SVGIG (reference sequence). The CDR3 DNA sequence: TGTGCCTGGAGTTGGACAGGGGTGAACACTGAAGCTTTCTTT. It specifies CAWSWTGVNTEAFF.

The V call is TRBV5-5, the J call TRBJ2-7; D is unclear. V shed 1 base and J shed 0 bases, with 11 bases lying between them. This CDR3 is built from 15 residues. Looked up from germline, CDR1 is SGHKS and CDR2 is YYEKEE (reference sequence). This CDR3 is CASSLKPEASYEQYF. DNA for the CDR3: TGTGCCAGCAGCTTGAAGCCTGAAGCCTCCTACGAGCAGTACTTC.

The chain employs TRBV30 and TRBJ2-5; TRBD2 aligns across 11 bases. The CDR3 consists of 14 residues. V lost 5 bases, J lost 3 bases, and 5 bases stayed unmatched. Germline CDR1 GTSNPN, CDR2 SVGIG (reference sequence). The CDR3 reads CAWGPGLAEETQYF. The CDR3 DNA follows: TGTGCCTGGGGACCGGGACTAGCGGAAGAGACCCAGTACTTC. Based on the CDR3 plus reference TRBV30 and TRBJ2-5, the full variable domain is SQTIHQWPATLVQPVGSPLSLECTVEGTSNPNLYWYRQAAGRGLQLLFYSVGIGQISSEVPQNLSASRPQDRQFILSSKKLLLSDSGFYLCAWGPGLAEETQYFGPGTRLLVL.

The gene calls are TRBV19 and TRBJ2-2; TRBD2 is a possible D gene (6 bases). The V end lost 0 bases, the J end lost 1 base, and 18 bases lay between the germline ends. CDR1 LNHDA and CDR2 SQIVND come from the germline V gene (reference sequence). The CDR3 is 19 amino acids. The DNA of the CDR3 is TGTGCCAGTAGTATAGATCCAGGGCGGGGCGGGGTGAACACCGGGGAGCTGTTTTTT. Its protein product is CASSIDPGRGGVNTGELFF. Full variable domain (outside the CDR3, taken from reference TRBV19 and TRBJ2-2): DGGITQSPKYLFRKEGQNVTLSCEQNLNHDAMYWYRQDPGQGLRLIYYSQIVNDFQKGDIAEGYSVSREKKESFPLTVTSAQKNPTAFYLCASSIDPGRGGVNTGELFFGEGSRLTVL.

V and J are TRBV5-4 and TRBJ1-2; 11 bases are a match to TRBD1. Germline trimming cut 4 bases from V and 8 bases from J; bases unmatched to any gene: 7. The CDR3 is made up of 14 amino acids. CDR1 and CDR2 from the germline V gene are SGHNT and YYREEE (reference sequence). The CDR3 DNA is TGTGCCAGCAGCCAGGGACAGGGGGTAGTAGGCTACACCTTC. The encoded protein is CASSQGQGVVGYTF. The full variable domain, rest sourced from reference TRBV5-4 and TRBJ1-2, is ETGVTQSPTHLIKTRGQQVTLRCSSQSGHNTVSWYQQALGQGPQFIFQYYREEENGRGNFPPRFSGLQFPNYSSELNVNALELDDSALYLCASSQGQGVVGYTFGSGTRLTVV.

This chain links TRBV30 with TRBJ1-1, with 12 bases fitting TRBD1. This CDR3 comprises 17 residues. Germline V CDR1 and CDR2: GTSNPN, SVGIG (reference sequence). The V segment lost 4 bases and the J segment 4 bases; nucleotides outside the gene matches: 13. CDR3 in DNA: TGTGCCTGGATCTCCACCGGGACAGGGGGCAGGGGCACTGAAGCTTTCTTT. Protein product: CAWISTGTGGRGTEAFF.

CDR3 sequence (DNA): TGCGCCAGCAGGCCCGGGACAGGGGCGAACACCGGGGAGCTGTTTTTT. It is translated as CASRPGTGANTGELFF. The V call is TRBV5-1, the J call TRBJ2-2; 10 bases agree with TRBD1. Germline-derived CDR1 and CDR2 are SGHRS and YFSETQ. The CDR3 runs 16 residues. The V and J ends lost 5 bases and 0 bases, in that order; junction bases with no gene match: 4. Full variable domain (missing parts from reference TRBV5-1 and TRBJ2-2): KAGVTQTPRYLIKTRGQQVTLSCSPISGHRSVSWYQQTPGQGLQFLFEYFSETQRNKGNFPGRFSGRQFSNSRSEMNVSTLELGDSALYLCASRPGTGANTGELFFGEGSRLTVL.

J is TRBJ2-5 and V is TRBV2; D might be TRBD2 (7 bases). Per the germline V gene, CDR1 is SNHLY and CDR2 is FYNNEI. Trimming stripped 1 base from V and 5 bases from J, with 17 bases between. The length of the CDR3 is 16 residues. The DNA for the CDR3 is TGTGCCAGCAGTGAAGGGGGGGCTAGCGGCCGGGAGACCCAGTACTTC. Translating gives CASSEGGASGRETQYF.